This T cell receptor (beta chain) derives from a study of blood T cell repertoires in COVID-19. Residents of approximately 25 US areas, aged 18 to 89 years, made up the participants. Recovered status applied to Cohort 3 donors who had two consecutive negative PCRs. It also applied to those with clearance or with symptom resolution. The CDR3 sequence is 15 residues long. Germline V gene sequence: CDR1 LGHDT, CDR2 YNNKEL (reference sequence). Trimming cost V 2 bases and J 7 bases; bases outside gene matches: 8. In the original analysis: The authors estimated nucleated cell counts from reference gene primer amplification. TCRdb keeps only in-frame clones here, not all; method: immunoSEQ multiplex PCR. The V and J calls and clone size come from that table; D and trimming were worked out from the DNA. The table records roughly 250,000 clones, approximately 90% of them present only once.

The chain links TRBV3-1 (or the pseudogene TRBV3-2) to TRBJ1-5, with 7 bases that match TRBD1. The source material was PBMCs or T cells enriched from blood (not recorded which). The TCR sequence derives from a young woman who had recovered from COVID-19. For the CDR3, the DNA is TGTGCCAGCAGCCAAATGACAGGGTTGGGGCAGCCCCAGCATTTT. It yields the protein CASSQMTGLGQPQHF.